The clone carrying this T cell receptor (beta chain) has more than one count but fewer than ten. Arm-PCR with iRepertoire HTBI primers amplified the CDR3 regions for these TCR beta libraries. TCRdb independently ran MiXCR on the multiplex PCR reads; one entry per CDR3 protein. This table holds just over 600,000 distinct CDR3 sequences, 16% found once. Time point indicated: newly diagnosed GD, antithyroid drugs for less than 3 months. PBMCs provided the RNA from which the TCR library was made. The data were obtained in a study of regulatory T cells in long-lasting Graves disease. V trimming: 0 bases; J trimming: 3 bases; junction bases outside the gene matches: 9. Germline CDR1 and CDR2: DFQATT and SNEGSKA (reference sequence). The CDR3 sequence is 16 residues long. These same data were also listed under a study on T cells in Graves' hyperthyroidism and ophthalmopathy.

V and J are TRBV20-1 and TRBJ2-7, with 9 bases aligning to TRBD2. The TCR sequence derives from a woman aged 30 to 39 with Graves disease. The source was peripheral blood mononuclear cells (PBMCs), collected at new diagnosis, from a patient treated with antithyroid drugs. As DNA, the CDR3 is TGCAGTGCTAGAGATCCGGCAGCGGGAGGAAACTACGAGCAGTACTTC. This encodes CSARDPAAGGNYEQYF.